A single sample is the source of the 9 T cell receptor delta chains below, sequenced in a study of gamma-delta T cells after stem cell transplantation. TCRdb re-called clones from the RT-PCR reads using CATT. The sample carries 1,500 to 2,000 delta-chain clones, approximately 20% recorded once. The sample comprised gamma-delta T cells. The receptors here all came from a human donor. It is not recorded whose cells these are; they may come from a transplant donor.

Remarks on this clone: The translation of this DNA and the TCRdb protein of a much larger clone differ at residue 15, probably owing to a read error; the protein shown here is translated from the DNA. The chain joins TRDV2 to TRDJ1; 13 bases agree with TRDD3. The germline CDR1 and CDR2 sequences are GEAIGNYY and EKD. This CDR3 has 19 residues. The CDR3 coding sequence is TGTGCCTGTGACTCCGTACTGGGGGATACGCTGGTTACCACCTATAAACTCATCTTT. This codes for CACDSVLGDTLVTTYKLIF.

The sample holds a few counts of this clone. The gene calls are TRDV2 and TRDJ1; D ambiguous. With 0 bases removed from V and 11 bases from J, the gap between germline ends came to 21 bases. The germline V gene encodes CDR1 GEAIGNYY and CDR2 EKD. The CDR3 length is 15 residues. The CDR3 DNA reads as TGTGCCTGTGACACCGTAGGATCAGTACTGCCACCCCTCATCTTT. Its translation: CACDTVGSVLPPLIF.

Worth noting for this clone: This probably arose from a read error, given a far larger clone one base away. The sample holds other DNA sequences that translate to the same CDR3. The chain carries TRDV2 and TRDJ3; D unclear. The germline gives CDR1 GEAIGNYY, CDR2 EKD. The CDR3 covers 18 residues. This CDR3 is CACDTEWESSWDTRQMFF. As DNA, the CDR3 is TGTGCCTGCGACACCGAGTGGGAGAGCTCCTGGGACACCCGACAGATGTTTTTC.

Of note for this clone: This may be a read error, as it is one base from a much larger clone. Different DNA sequences within this sample yield the same CDR3. This rearrangement joins TRDV2 to TRDJ1, with 12 positions matching TRDD3. The germline gives CDR1 GEAIGNYY, CDR2 EKD. The CDR3 extends over 23 amino acids. The CDR3: CACDIMTGGYWNPTLGDTDKLIF. CDR3 bases: TGTGCCTGCGACATAATGACTGGGGGATACTGGAATCCCACACTGGGAGACACCGATAAACTCATCTTT.

As for this clone: The protein recorded in TCRdb matches a much larger clone and deviates from this DNA's translation at residue 11, suggesting a read error; the protein here is obtained by translating the DNA. The J gene is TRDJ1, the V gene TRDV2; 7 nucleotides line up with TRDD2. V shed 1 base and J 4 bases; nucleotides not matched to a gene: 20. Germline CDR1 and CDR2: GEAIGNYY and EKD. The CDR3 is 19 residues long. The CDR3 here is CACDTAGFPTRAYGDKLIF. The CDR3 nucleotides are TGTGCCTGTGACACGGCGGGCTTTCCTACTAGGGCTTATGGCGATAAACTCATCTTT.

This clone was observed a handful of times. A single base is all that separates this from a far larger clone, so a read error is likely. The V and J genes are TRDV2 and TRDJ1, with D uncertain. The V gene lost 1 base and the J gene lost 2 bases, with 13 bases spanning the gap. Germline CDR1 and CDR2: GEAIGNYY and EKD. This CDR3 has 15 amino acids. In nucleotides, the CDR3 is TGTGCCTGTGACACTTTGTGGATGAGGACCGATAAACTCATCTTT. This encodes CACDTLWMRTDKLIF.

Note on this clone: A read error is the likely source, as a far larger clone sits one nucleotide away. V and J are TRDV2 and TRDJ3, with TRDD3 identical over 10 bases. Germline V gives CDR1 GEAIGNYY, CDR2 EKD. The CDR3 has 21 residues. The chain's CDR3 is CACDTIGNWGMNDWDTRQIFF. The CDR3 DNA reads as TGTGCCTGTGACACAATCGGTAACTGGGGGATGAATGACTGGGACACCCGACAGATATTTTTC.

In the case of this clone: A read error is possible here, since a much larger clone lies one base away. This sample also contains other DNA sequences that code for the same CDR3. This chain links TRDV2 with TRDJ1; D is perhaps TRDD3 (5 bases). Germline assignment: CDR1 GEAIGNYY and CDR2 EKD. CDR3 length: 15 amino acids. CDR3 region: CACDTVGPYTDKLIF. Here the CDR3 DNA reads TGCGCCTGTGACACCGTGGGGCCGTACACCGATAAACTCATCTTT.

This clone was observed a handful of times. Translating this DNA gives a protein that differs at residue 5 from the TCRdb one, which belongs to a much larger clone; a read error is likely, and the protein shown is this translation. This chain joins TRDV2 and TRDJ1; 9 bases line up with TRDD3. CDR1 is GEAIGNYY and CDR2 is EKD in the germline V gene. The ends lost 1 base at V and 3 bases at J; junction bases unmatched: 11. The CDR3 has 17 amino acids. CDR3 sequence (DNA): TGTGCCTGTGACACAATAGACGGGGGGATACTTTCCGATAAACTCATCTTT. This codes for CACDTIDGGILSDKLIF.